Here is one T cell receptor (beta chain) with its context. Its specificity is unknown. The sample comes from a study of PD-1 blockade in classical Hodgkin lymphoma. Notes on the study in general: With CD4+ cells, TCR diversity rose significantly by C4D1, but not with CD8+ cells.

This CDR3 is built from 19 residues. V lost 2 bases and J lost 2; bases outside the gene matches: 15. The germline V gene has CDR1 SEHNR and CDR2 FQNEAQ (reference sequence). Produced via immunoSEQ multiplex PCR; TCRdb's table is partial and in-frame only. The sample has roughly 100,000 clones; roughly 78% are singletons. Described time point: cycle 4 day 1 (C4D1), after 5 to 7 weeks of nivolumab. Exposure to brentuximab vedotin varied, and each patient had relapsed following autologous stem cell transplantation. The receptor was isolated from a human donor with classical Hodgkin lymphoma. The chain uses TRBV7-9 and TRBJ2-4, with 7 positions matching TRBD1. The sample consisted of peripheral blood mononuclear cells (PBMCs), taken before the fourth cycle of nivolumab. The CDR3: CASSLLRDSRGDTKNIQYF. DNA of the CDR3: TGTGCCAGCAGCTTACTACGGGACAGTAGAGGGGACACCAAAAACATTCAGTACTTC.